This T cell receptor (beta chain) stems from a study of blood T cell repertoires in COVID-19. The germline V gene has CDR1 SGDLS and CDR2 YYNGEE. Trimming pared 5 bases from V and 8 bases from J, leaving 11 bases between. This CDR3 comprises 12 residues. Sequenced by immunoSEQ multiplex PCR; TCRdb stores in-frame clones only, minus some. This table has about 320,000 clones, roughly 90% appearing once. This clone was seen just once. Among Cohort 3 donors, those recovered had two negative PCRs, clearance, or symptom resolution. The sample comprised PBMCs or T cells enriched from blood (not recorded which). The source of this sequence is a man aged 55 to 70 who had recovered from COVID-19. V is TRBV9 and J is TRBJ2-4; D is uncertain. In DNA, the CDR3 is TGTGCCAGCAGTGATACGAGCTACATTCAGTACTTC. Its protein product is CASSDTSYIQYF.